This entry lists 2 T cell receptor beta chains sequenced from one sample in a study of blood T cell repertoires in COVID-19. The repertoire was sequenced with immunoSEQ multiplex PCR; TCRdb's copy has only in-frame clones and lacks some. The sample records under 300,000 clones, roughly 89% being singletons. The sequenced sample consisted of peripheral blood. The source of these receptors is a man in his fifties with acute or convalescent COVID-19.

CDR3 nucleotides: TGTGCCAGTAGTATCACCCCCCCAGGGGGAAATAGCAATCAGCCCCAGCATTTT. This gives the protein CASSITPPGGNSNQPQHF. The V call is TRBV19, the J call TRBJ1-5; 7 nucleotides align to TRBD1. CDR3 length: 18 residues. CDR1 and CDR2 from the germline V gene are LNHDA and SQIVND (reference sequence). V was clipped by 3 bases and J by 0 bases; unmatched bases: 11. Combining the CDR3 with reference TRBV19 and TRBJ1-5 gives the whole variable domain DGGITQSPKYLFRKEGQNVTLSCEQNLNHDAMYWYRQDPGQGLRLIYYSQIVNDFQKGDIAEGYSVSREKKESFPLTVTSAQKNPTAFYLCASSITPPGGNSNQPQHFGDGTRLSIL.

The rearrangement joins TRBV9 to TRBJ2-1; D unresolved. V was trimmed by 0 bases and J by 0 bases, leaving 10 bases between them. The CDR3 has 16 amino acids. The germline V gene encodes CDR1 SGDLS and CDR2 YYNGEE. DNA for the CDR3: TGTGCCAGCAGCGTAGGGCAGGCCGGCTCCTACAATGAGCAGTTCTTC. It codes for CASSVGQAGSYNEQFF.